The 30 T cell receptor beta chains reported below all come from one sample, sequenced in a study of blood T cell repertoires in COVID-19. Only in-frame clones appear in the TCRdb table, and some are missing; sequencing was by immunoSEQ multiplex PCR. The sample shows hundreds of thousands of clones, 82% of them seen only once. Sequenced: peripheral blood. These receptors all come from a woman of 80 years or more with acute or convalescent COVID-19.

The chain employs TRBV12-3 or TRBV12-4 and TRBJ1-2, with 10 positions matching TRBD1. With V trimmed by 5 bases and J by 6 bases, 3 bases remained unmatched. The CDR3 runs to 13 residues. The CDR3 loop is CASSQDRGHGYTF. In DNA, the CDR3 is TGTGCCAGCAGTCAAGACAGGGGGCATGGCTACACCTTC.

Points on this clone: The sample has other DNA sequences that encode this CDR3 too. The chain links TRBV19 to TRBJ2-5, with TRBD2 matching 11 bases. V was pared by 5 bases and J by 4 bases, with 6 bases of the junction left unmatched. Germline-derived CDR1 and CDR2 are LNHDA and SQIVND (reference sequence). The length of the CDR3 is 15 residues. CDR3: CASSRLAGGRETQYF. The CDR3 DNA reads TGTGCCAGTAGTCGATTAGCGGGGGGGCGAGAGACCCAGTACTTC.

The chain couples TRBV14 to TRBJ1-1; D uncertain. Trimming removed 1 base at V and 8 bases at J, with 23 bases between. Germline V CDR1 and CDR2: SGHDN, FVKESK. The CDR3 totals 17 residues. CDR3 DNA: TGTGCCAGCAGCCAAGTTTCCTCGAGAACCGGATCCGGGGAAGCTTTCTTT. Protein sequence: CASSQVSSRTGSGEAFF.

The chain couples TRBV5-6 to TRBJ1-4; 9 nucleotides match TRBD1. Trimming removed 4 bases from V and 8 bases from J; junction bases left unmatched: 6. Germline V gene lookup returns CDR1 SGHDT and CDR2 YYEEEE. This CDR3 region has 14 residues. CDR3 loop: CASSPGQGWEKLFF. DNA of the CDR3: TGTGCCAGCAGCCCGGGACAGGGTTGGGAAAAACTGTTTTTT. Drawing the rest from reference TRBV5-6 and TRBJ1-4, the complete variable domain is DAGVTQSPTHLIKTRGQQVTLRCSPKSGHDTVSWYQQALGQGPQFIFQYYEEEERQRGNFPDRFSGHQFPNYSSELNVNALLLGDSALYLCASSPGQGWEKLFFGSGTQLSVL.

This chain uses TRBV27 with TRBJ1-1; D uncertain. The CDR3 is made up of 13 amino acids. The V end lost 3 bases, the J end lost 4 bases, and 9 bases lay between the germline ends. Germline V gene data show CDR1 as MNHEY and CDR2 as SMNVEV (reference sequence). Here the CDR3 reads CASSFTQATEAFF. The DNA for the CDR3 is TGTGCCAGCAGTTTCACGCAGGCCACTGAAGCTTTCTTT.

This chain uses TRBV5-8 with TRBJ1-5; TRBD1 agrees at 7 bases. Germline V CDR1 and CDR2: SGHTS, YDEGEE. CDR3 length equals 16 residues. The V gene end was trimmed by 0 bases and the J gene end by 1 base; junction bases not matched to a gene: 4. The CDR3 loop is CASSLDRGRSNQPQHF. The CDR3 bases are TGTGCCAGCAGCTTGGACAGGGGAAGGAGCAATCAGCCCCAGCATTTT.

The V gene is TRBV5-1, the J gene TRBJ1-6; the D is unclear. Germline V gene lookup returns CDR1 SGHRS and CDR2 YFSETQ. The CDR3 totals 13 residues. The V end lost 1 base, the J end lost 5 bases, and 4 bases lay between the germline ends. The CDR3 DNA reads TGCGCCAGCAGCTTGCAGAATAATTCACCCCTCCACTTT. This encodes CASSLQNNSPLHF.

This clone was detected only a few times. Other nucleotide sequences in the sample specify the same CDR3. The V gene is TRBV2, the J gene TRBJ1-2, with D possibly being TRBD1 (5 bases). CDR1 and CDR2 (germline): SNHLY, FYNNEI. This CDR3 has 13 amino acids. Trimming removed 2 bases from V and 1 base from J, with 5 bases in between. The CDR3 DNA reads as TGTGCCAGCAGTGAACAGGGTAACTATGGCTACACCTTC. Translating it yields CASSEQGNYGYTF. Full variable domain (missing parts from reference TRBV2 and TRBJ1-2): EPEVTQTPSHQVTQMGQEVILRCVPISNHLYFYWYRQILGQKVEFLVSFYNNEISEKSEIFDDQFSVERPDGSNFTLKIRSTKLEDSAMYFCASSEQGNYGYTFGSGTRLTVV.

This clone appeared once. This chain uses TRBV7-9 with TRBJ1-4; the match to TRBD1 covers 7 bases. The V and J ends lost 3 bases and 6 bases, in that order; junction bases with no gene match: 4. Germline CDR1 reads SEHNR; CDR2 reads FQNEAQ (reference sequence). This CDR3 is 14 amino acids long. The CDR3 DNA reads TGTGCCAGCAGCTTCAGGGGGATGGATGAAAAACTGTTTTTT. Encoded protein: CASSFRGMDEKLFF.

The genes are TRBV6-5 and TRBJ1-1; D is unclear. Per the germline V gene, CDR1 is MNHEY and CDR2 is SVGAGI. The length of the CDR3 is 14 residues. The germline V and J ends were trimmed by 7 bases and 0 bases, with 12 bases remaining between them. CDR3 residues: CASTVQRMNTEAFF. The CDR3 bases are TGTGCCAGCACGGTCCAGCGCATGAACACTGAAGCTTTCTTT.

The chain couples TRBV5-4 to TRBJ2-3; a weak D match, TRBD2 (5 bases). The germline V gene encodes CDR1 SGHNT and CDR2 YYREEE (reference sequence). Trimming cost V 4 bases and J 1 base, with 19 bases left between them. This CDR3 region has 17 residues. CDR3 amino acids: CASSQSKTASRTDTQYF. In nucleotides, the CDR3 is TGTGCCAGCAGCCAGAGTAAGACGGCTAGCCGCACAGATACGCAGTATTTT.

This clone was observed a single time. The CDR3 loop reads CASRWTGVSYNSPLHF. For the CDR3, the DNA is TGTGCCAGCAGATGGACAGGGGTGTCCTATAATTCACCCCTCCACTTT. The chain joins TRBV5-6 to TRBJ1-6; the match to TRBD1 covers 9 bases. Germline lookup yields CDR1 SGHDT and CDR2 YYEEEE. J gave up 1 base and V 5 bases, and 4 bases lay outside the gene matches. CDR3 length: 16 residues.

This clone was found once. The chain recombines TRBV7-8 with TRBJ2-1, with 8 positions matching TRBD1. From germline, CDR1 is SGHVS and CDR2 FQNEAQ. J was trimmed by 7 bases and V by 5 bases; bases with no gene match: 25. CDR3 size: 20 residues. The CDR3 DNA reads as TGTGCCAGCAGCCCAAGCCACGACAGGGGAGAAGGTGGGATTGGTAATGAGCAGTTCTTC. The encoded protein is CASSPSHDRGEGGIGNEQFF.

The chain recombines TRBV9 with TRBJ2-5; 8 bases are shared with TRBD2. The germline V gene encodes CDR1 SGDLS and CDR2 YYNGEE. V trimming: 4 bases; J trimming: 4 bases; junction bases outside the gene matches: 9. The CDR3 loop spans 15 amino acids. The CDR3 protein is CASSPPRGGGETQYF. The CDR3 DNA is TGTGCCAGCAGCCCCCCCCGGGGGGGAGGAGAGACCCAGTACTTC.

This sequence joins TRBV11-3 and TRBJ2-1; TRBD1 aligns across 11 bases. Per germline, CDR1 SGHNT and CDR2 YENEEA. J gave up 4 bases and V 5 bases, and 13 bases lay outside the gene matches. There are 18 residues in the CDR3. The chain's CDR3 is CASSKALDRGRSYNEQFF. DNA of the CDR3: TGTGCCAGCAGCAAAGCCCTGGACAGGGGGCGAAGTTACAATGAGCAGTTCTTC.

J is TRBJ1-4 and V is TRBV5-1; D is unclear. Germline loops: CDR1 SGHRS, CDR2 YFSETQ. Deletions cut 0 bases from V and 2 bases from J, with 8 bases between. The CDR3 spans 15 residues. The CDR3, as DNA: TGCGCCAGCAGCTTGGGTGGGCCCACTAATGAAAAACTGTTTTTT. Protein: CASSLGGPTNEKLFF.

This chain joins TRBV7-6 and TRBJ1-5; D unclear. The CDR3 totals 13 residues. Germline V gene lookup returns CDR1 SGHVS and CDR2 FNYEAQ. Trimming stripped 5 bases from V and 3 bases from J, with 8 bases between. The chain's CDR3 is CASSQDINQPQHF. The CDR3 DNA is TGTGCCAGCAGCCAGGATATCAATCAGCCCCAGCATTTT.

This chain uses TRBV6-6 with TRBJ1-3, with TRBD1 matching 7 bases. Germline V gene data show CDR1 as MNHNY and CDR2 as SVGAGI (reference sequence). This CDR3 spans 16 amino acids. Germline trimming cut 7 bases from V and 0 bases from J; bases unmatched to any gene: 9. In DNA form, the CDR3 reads TGTGCCAGCAAGCCCCGACAGGGTGGCTCTGGAAACACCATATATTTT. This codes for CASKPRQGGSGNTIYF.

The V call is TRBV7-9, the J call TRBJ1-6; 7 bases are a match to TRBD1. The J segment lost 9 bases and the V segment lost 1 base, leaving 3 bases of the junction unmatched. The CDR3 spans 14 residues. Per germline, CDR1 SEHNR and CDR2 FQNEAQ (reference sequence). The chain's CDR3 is CASSLGQGVSPLHF. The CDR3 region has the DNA TGTGCCAGCAGCTTAGGGCAGGGGGTTTCACCCCTCCACTTT.

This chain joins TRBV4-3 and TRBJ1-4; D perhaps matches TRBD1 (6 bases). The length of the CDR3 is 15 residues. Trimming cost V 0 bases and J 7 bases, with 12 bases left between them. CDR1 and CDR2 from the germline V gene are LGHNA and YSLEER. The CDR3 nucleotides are TGCGCCAGCAGCCAAGATATTAGGGGGGGTGAAAAACTGTTTTTT. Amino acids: CASSQDIRGGEKLFF.

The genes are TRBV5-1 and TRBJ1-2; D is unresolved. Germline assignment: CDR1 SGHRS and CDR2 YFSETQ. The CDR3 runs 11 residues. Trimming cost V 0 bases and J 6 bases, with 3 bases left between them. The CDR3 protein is CASSLEHGYTF. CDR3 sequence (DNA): TGCGCCAGCAGCTTGGAGCATGGCTACACCTTC. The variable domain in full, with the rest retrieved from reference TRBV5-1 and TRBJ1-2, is KAGVTQTPRYLIKTRGQQVTLSCSPISGHRSVSWYQQTPGQGLQFLFEYFSETQRNKGNFPGRFSGRQFSNSRSEMNVSTLELGDSALYLCASSLEHGYTFGSGTRLTVV.

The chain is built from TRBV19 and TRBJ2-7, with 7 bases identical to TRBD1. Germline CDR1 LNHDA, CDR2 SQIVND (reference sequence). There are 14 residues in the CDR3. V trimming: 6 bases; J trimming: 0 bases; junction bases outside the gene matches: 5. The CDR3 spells CASSGQAASYEQYF. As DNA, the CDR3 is TGTGCCAGTAGCGGACAGGCCGCCTCCTACGAGCAGTACTTC.

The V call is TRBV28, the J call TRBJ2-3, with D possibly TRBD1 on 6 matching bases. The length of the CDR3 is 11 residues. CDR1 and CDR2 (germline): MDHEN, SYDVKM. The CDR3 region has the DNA TGTGCAGGGGGTAGCACAGATACGCAGTATTTT. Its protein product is CAGGSTDTQYF. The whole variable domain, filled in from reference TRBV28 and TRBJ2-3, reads DVKVTQSSRYLVKRTGEKVFLECVQDMDHENMFWYRQDPGLGLRLIYFSYDVKMKEKGDIPEGYSVSREKKERFSLILESASTNQTSMYLCAGGSTDTQYFGPGTRLTVL.

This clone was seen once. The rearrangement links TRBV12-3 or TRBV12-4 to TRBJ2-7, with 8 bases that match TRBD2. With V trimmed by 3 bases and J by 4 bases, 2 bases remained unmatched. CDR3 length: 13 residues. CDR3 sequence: CASSFASGYEQYF. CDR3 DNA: TGTGCCAGCAGTTTTGCTAGCGGGTACGAGCAGTACTTC.

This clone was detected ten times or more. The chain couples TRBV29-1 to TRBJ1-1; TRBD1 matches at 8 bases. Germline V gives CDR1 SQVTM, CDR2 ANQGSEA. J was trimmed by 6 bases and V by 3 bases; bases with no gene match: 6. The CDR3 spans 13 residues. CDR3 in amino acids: CSVEDRVTPEAFF. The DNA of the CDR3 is TGCAGCGTTGAGGACAGGGTTACACCTGAAGCTTTCTTT. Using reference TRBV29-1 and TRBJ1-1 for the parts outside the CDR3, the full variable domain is SAVISQKPSRDICQRGTSLTIQCQVDSQVTMMFWYRQQPGQSLTLIATANQGSEATYESGFVIDKFPISRPNLTFSTLTVSNMSPEDSSIYLCSVEDRVTPEAFFGQGTRLTVV.

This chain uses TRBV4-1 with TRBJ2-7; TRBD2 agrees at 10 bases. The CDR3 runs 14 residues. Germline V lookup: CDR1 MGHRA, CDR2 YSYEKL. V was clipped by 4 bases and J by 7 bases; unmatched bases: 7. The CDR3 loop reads CASSPGLAFWEQYF. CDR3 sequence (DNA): TGCGCCAGCAGCCCGGGACTAGCGTTCTGGGAGCAGTACTTC.

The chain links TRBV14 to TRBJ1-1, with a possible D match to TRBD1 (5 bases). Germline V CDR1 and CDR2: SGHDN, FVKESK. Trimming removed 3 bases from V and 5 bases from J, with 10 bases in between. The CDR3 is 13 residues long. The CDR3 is CASSQLGGTEAFF. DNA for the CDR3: TGTGCCAGCAGCCAGTTGGGGGGGACTGAAGCTTTCTTT.

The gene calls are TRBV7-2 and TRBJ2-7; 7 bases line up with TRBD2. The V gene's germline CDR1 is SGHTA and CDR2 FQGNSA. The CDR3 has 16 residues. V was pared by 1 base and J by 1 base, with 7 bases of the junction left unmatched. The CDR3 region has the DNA TGTGCCAGCAGCTTAGGCCCGGGGGGACTATCCTACGAGCAGTACTTC. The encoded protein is CASSLGPGGLSYEQYF.

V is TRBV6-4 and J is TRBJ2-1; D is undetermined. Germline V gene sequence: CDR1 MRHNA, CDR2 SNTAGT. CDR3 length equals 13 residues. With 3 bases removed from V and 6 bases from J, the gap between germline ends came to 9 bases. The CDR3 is CASSERLLNEQFF. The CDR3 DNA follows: TGTGCCAGCAGTGAGAGGCTCCTCAATGAGCAGTTCTTC.

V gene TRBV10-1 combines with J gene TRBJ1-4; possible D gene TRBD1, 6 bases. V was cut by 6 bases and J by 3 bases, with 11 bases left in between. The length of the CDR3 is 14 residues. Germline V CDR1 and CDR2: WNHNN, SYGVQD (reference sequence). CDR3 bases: TGCGCCAGCAGATTAGGGGGGGCTAATGAAAAACTGTTTTTT. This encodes CASRLGGANEKLFF.